The text below deals with one T cell receptor beta chain. Germline CDR1 is MNHEY and CDR2 is SVGAGI. CDR3 length: 16 amino acids. The V end was cut by 4 bases, the J end by 2 bases, with 18 bases between. This sample was taken from a study of early T cells in non-severe SARS-CoV-2 infection. TCRdb independently ran MiXCR on the 5' RACE reads; one entry per CDR3 protein. This table holds 45,000 to 70,000 distinct CDR3 sequences, around 10% found once. The TCR was taken from an adult who was a healthcare worker with PCR-confirmed SARS-CoV-2 infection or an uninfected control (not recorded which). This chain joins TRBV6-5 and TRBJ2-7; D may be TRBD1 (5 bases). Sequencing was carried out using whole blood. Written as DNA, the CDR3 is TGTGCCAGCAGTTTGACAGTGGCTCACCAGACCTACGAGCAGTACTTC. This translates into CASSLTVAHQTYEQYF.